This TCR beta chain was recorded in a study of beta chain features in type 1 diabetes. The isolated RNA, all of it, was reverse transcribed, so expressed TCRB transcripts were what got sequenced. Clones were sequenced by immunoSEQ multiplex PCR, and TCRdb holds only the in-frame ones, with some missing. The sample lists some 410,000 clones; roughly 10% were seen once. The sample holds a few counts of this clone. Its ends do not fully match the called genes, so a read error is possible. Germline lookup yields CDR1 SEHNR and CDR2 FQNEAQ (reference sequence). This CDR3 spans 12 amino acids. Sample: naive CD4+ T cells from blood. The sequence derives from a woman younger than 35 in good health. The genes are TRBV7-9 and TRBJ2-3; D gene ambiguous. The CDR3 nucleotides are TGTGCCGGCAGGATGAGCACAGATACGCAGTATTTT. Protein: CAGRMSTDTQYF.